This is a list of T cell receptor beta chains from one sample in a study. Using its own MiXCR run on the reads, TCRdb lists one record per CDR3 protein. Here the sample spans 7,100 or so distinct CDR3 sequences, approximately 30% being singletons. Sequenced: blood. The source is a human donor. The CDR3 runs from the conserved cysteine through the conserved F or W. A D gene is named only where the DNA matches it firmly. Some rows have no size entry. The others give once, few or many, or a class for an expanded clone.

J gene | CDR3 length | D gene | V gene | clone size | CDR3 DNA | CDR3 protein
TRBJ2-3 | 14 | . | TRBV20-1 | many | TGCAGTGCTAGAAGGTCGGCCAGCACAGATACGCAGTATTTT | CSARRSASTDTQYF
TRBJ2-7 | 15 | TRBD2 | TRBV30 | . | TGTGCCTGGAGTACCAGCGGGAGTTCACCCGATGAGCAGTACTTC | CAWSTSGSSPDEQYF
TRBJ2-3 | 17 | . | TRBV14 | medium-sized | TGTGCCAGCAGCCAAGATGTAGCAGCTTCTAGCACAGATACGCAGTATTTT | CASSQDVAASSTDTQYF
TRBJ1-5 | 11 | . | TRBV20-1 | . | TGCAGTGCTAGAAACTTCTACAATGAGCATTTT | CSARNFYNEHF
TRBJ2-7 | 15 | TRBD1 | TRBV30 | medium-sized | TGTGCCTGGAGTGCCGGACAGGGGGTTTCCTACGAGCAGTACTTC | CAWSAGQGVSYEQYF
TRBJ1-2 | 17 | TRBD1 | TRBV20-1 | once | TGCAGTGCTCCTAAAGTCGGTGACAGGGACGACCCCTATGGCTACACCTTC | CSAPKVGDRDDPYGYTF
TRBJ1-5 | 20 | . | TRBV29-1 | . | TGCAGCAGTTCGATAAGCGGCCGCCATGGAGGGAGGTGTCGCAATCAGCCCCAGCATTTT | CSSSISGRHGGRCRNQPQHF
TRBJ2-1 | 14 | TRBD2 | TRBV5-1 | medium-sized | TGCGCCAGCAGCCCTTCCGGGACTAAGTCTGAGCAGTTCTTC | CASSPSGTKSEQFF
TRBJ1-1 | 11 | . | TRBV30 | . | TGTGCTATCAGGGATTCCACTGAAGCTTTCTTT | CAIRDSTEAFF
TRBJ1-2 | 13 | . | TRBV30 | medium-sized | TGTGCCTGGAGTGTACACGGGGGGAACGGCTACACCTTC | CAWSVHGGNGYTF
TRBJ2-7 | 13 | TRBD2 | TRBV29-1 | . | TGCAGCAGTTCGATAAGCGGGAGGGACGAGCAGTACTTC | CSSSISGRDEQYF
TRBJ2-3 | 21 | . | TRBV29-1 | . | TGCAGCGTTTTTGTACAAAGCTGTAACATTGTGGGGACATGGACCACAGATACGCAGTATTTT | CSVFVQSCNIVGTWTTDTQYF
TRBJ1-2 | 15 | . | TRBV11-1 | . | TGTGCCAGCAGCCCCGGTCTGGGGGGCGACTATGGCTACACCTTC | CASSPGLGGDYGYTF
TRBJ2-7 | 13 | TRBD1 | TRBV30 | . | TGTGCCTGGGCGACAGGGAATGTATACGAGCAGTACTTC | CAWATGNVYEQYF
TRBJ1-1 | 14 | TRBD1 | TRBV14 | . | TGTGCCAGCAGCCAAGAAGCAGGGGGGACTGAAGCTTTCTTT | CASSQEAGGTEAFF
TRBJ1-5 | 14 | . | TRBV19 | medium-sized | TGTGCCAGTAGTATGTTAGACAGCAATCAGCCCCAGCATTTT | CASSMLDSNQPQHF
TRBJ2-7 | 13 | . | TRBV6-2/TRBV6-3 | medium-sized | TGTGCCAGCAGTCTGGAGATGAGGTACGAGCAGTACTTC | CASSLEMRYEQYF
TRBJ2-3 | 17 | TRBD2 | TRBV20-1 | . | TGCAGTGCTAGGAGGGGGGGGGCTAGCGGGAGGACAGATACGCAGTATTTT | CSARRGGASGRTDTQYF
TRBJ2-5 | 13 | . | TRBV29-1 | few | TGCAGCGTGCTCGGGACAATACAAGAGACCCAGTACTTC | CSVLGTIQETQYF
TRBJ2-7 | 15 | TRBD2 | TRBV14 | few | TGTGCCAGCAGCGTTTTAGGCGGGAGTGCCGACGAGCAGTACTTC | CASSVLGGSADEQYF
TRBJ2-2 | 15 | TRBD1 | TRBV29-1 | medium-sized | TGCAGCGCCGGGACAGGGGCACAGAACACCGGGGAGCTGTTTTTT | CSAGTGAQNTGELFF
TRBJ1-2 | 16 | . | TRBV4-2 | medium-sized | TGTGCCAGCAGCCAGGAGGCCGGGACATTTATTCTTGGCTACACCTTC | CASSQEAGTFILGYTF
TRBJ2-1 | 11 | . | TRBV29-1 | . | TGCAGCGTTGAGACAGATTATGAGCAGTTCTTC | CSVETDYEQFF
TRBJ2-2 | 12 | . | TRBV7-3 | medium-sized | TGTGCCAGCAGTTCGAACACCGGGGAGCTGTTTTTT | CASSSNTGELFF
TRBJ2-3 | 13 | TRBD1 | TRBV5-1 | few | TGCGCCAGCACTTCGGACAGGGTCGATACGCAGTATTTT | CASTSDRVDTQYF
TRBJ2-6 | 16 | TRBD2 | TRBV12-3/TRBV12-4 | once | TGTGCCAGCAGTTTGGCGGGAGTTAATGGGGCCAACGTCCTGACTTTC | CASSLAGVNGANVLTF
TRBJ1-5 | 17 | . | TRBV20-1 | many | TGCAGTGCTAGAGATCTTGGGGATACAAGTAGCAATCAGCCCCAGCATTTT | CSARDLGDTSSNQPQHF
TRBJ1-1 | 15 | . | TRBV4-2 | . | TGTGCCAGCAGCCATGGAGGGCGCAGCCGGGCCCAAGCTTTCTTT | CASSHGGRSRAQAFF
TRBJ2-3 | 13 | . | TRBV4-2 | medium-sized | TGTGCCAGCAGCCCGAACTTAGCAGATACGCAGTATTTT | CASSPNLADTQYF
TRBJ2-3 | 11 | . | TRBV29-1 | once | TGCAGCGACCAGGACTCGGATACGCAGTATTTT | CSDQDSDTQYF
TRBJ1-3 | 15 | . | TRBV4-2 | medium-sized | TGTGCCAGCAGCCCAAGGGGAGCGACGAGGGACACCATATATTTT | CASSPRGATRDTIYF
TRBJ1-1 | 12 | . | TRBV20-1 | medium-sized | TGCAGTGCTAGCGGCACGAACACTGAAGCTTTCTTT | CSASGTNTEAFF
TRBJ2-7 | 12 | . | TRBV20-1 | many | TGCAGTGCCCGCCGCGGGGTCCACGAGCAGTACTTC | CSARRGVHEQYF
TRBJ1-1 | 13 | TRBD1 | TRBV29-1 | medium-sized | TGCAGCGTTGAAGGACAGGGGATCGGGGGAGCTTTCTTT | CSVEGQGIGGAFF
TRBJ2-1 | 20 | . | TRBV6-2/TRBV6-3 | . | TGTGCCAGCAGTTCGATAAGCGGCCGCCATGGAGGGACTTGTACCAATGAGCAGTTCTTC | CASSSISGRHGGTCTNEQFF
TRBJ2-1 | 15 | TRBD2 | TRBV6-2/TRBV6-3 | medium-sized | TGTGCCAGCACGATAGGACTAGACTCCTACAATGAGCAGTTCTTC | CASTIGLDSYNEQFF
TRBJ1-3 | 14 | . | TRBV4-2 | . | TGTGCCAGCAGCCAAGATCTGGGAGGAAACACCATATATTTT | CASSQDLGGNTIYF
TRBJ1-4 | 14 | TRBD1 | TRBV29-1 | medium-sized | TGCAGCGTTGAGCACCGCTCACAGGGGGAAAAACTGTTTTTT | CSVEHRSQGEKLFF
TRBJ1-1 | 12 | . | TRBV29-1 | many | TGCAGCGTAGTCAGGGTGGCCACTGAAGCTTTCTTT | CSVVRVATEAFF
TRBJ2-5 | 13 | . | TRBV29-1 | . | TGCAGCGTTGAAAATGTGGCCCAAGAGACCCAGTACTTC | CSVENVAQETQYF
TRBJ2-7 | 15 | . | TRBV14 | medium-sized | TGTGCCAGCAGCCAAGAACTCGGGAGAGGTAACGAGCAGTACTTC | CASSQELGRGNEQYF
TRBJ2-1 | 14 | . | TRBV29-1 | medium-sized | TGCAGCGTTGAGATAACAACACAAGGTAATGAGCAGTTCTTC | CSVEITTQGNEQFF
TRBJ2-1 | 15 | TRBD2 | TRBV14 | many | TGTGCCAGCAGCCAGACTAGCGGGCCTTACAATGAGCAGTTCTTC | CASSQTSGPYNEQFF
TRBJ2-2 | 17 | TRBD2 | TRBV7-1 | . | TGTGCCAGCAGCTCAGATTTAGCGGGAGGGCATCCCGGGGAGCTGTTTTTT | CASSSDLAGGHPGELFF
TRBJ1-1 | 12 | TRBD1 | TRBV20-1 | . | TGCAGTGGGGACAGCAAAAACACTGAAGCTTTCTTT | CSGDSKNTEAFF
TRBJ2-7 | 12 | TRBD2 | TRBV20-1 | medium-sized | TGCAGTGCAATAGCGGGAGGTTACGAGCAGTACTTC | CSAIAGGYEQYF
TRBJ1-1 | 16 | TRBD1 | TRBV20-1 | medium-sized | TGCAGTGCTAGAGATCAGGACGGGACAGACCTATATGAAGCTTTCTTT | CSARDQDGTDLYEAFF
TRBJ2-1 | 12 | . | TRBV29-1 | . | TGCAGCGTTGAGGGAGGCCCCAATGAGCAGTTCTTC | CSVEGGPNEQFF
TRBJ2-1 | 15 | TRBD1 | TRBV20-1 | medium-sized | TGCAGTACTAAGGAATCAGACAGGGAAAGTAATGAGCAGTTCTTC | CSTKESDRESNEQFF
TRBJ1-6 | 13 | . | TRBV29-1 | many | TGCAGCGTTGAGGAACAGGCTGGTTCACCCCTCCACTTT | CSVEEQAGSPLHF
TRBJ1-6 | 13 | . | TRBV6-2/TRBV6-3 | medium-sized | TGTGCCAGCAGTTACGTGTCGGGTTCACCCCTCCACTTT | CASSYVSGSPLHF
TRBJ1-1 | 12 | . | TRBV29-1 | medium-sized | TGCAGCGGACAGGTGGTTCGCGCTGAAGCTTTCTTT | CSGQVVRAEAFF
TRBJ2-1 | 10 | . | TRBV20-1 | few | TGCAGTGACGTCGTGGATGAGCAGTTCTTC | CSDVVDEQFF